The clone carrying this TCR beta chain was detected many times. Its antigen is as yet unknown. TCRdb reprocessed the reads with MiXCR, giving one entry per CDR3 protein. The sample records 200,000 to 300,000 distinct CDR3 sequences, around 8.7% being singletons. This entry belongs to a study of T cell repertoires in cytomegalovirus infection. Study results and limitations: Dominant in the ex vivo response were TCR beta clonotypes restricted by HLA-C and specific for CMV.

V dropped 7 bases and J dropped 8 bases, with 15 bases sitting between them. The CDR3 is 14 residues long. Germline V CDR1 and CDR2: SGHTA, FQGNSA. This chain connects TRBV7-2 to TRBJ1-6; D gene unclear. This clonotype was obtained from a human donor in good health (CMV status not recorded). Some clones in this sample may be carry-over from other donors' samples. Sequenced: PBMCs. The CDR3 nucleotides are TGTGCCAGCAACGAGAGCGTCGGGGATTCACCCCTCCACTTT. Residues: CASNESVGDSPLHF.